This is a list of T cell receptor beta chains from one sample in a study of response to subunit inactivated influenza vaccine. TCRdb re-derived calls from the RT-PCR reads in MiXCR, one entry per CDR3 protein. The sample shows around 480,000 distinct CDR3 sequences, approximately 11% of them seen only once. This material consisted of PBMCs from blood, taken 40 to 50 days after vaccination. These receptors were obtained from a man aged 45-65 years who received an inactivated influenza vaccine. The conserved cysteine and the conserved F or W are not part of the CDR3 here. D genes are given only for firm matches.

ASSYSLTGVKETQY TRBJ2-5 TRBV6-2/TRBV6-3 TRBD1
SVEIGLAVFGYNEQF TRBJ2-1 TRBV29-1 TRBD2
ASSYSAGSYNEQF TRBJ2-1 TRBV6-2/TRBV6-3 -
ASRPIRMNTEAF TRBJ1-1 TRBV7-8 -
SVPGPNDFPGETQY TRBJ2-5 TRBV20-1 -
AWSGQGSSPLH TRBJ1-6 TRBV30 TRBD1
AIRPSSSLSNQPQH TRBJ1-5 TRBV10-3 -
ASQPGQGIGNTIY TRBJ1-3 TRBV19 TRBD1
SAIRQGVNEKLF TRBJ1-4 TRBV29-1 TRBD1
ASSFATSVETQY TRBJ2-5 TRBV28 TRBD2
ATSMGGQGSGYT TRBJ1-2 TRBV15 TRBD1
ASSLNEPTTDNEQF TRBJ2-1 TRBV12-3/TRBV12-4 -
ASSLPGVAEAF TRBJ1-1 TRBV11-2 -
ASSFLRGASTDTQY TRBJ2-3 TRBV27 -
ASSWDRTDYEQY TRBJ2-7 TRBV12-3/TRBV12-4 -
SIKQGGDSPLH TRBJ1-6 TRBV20-1 TRBD1
ASSEGVVGNQPQH TRBJ1-5 TRBV5-5 -
SASRQGRGYT TRBJ1-2 TRBV20-1 -
ASSPVGGTNEQF TRBJ2-1 TRBV4-2 -
ASSDWAGEAPGELF TRBJ2-2 TRBV6-4 TRBD2
ASYFGARGGDTQY TRBJ2-3 TRBV12-3/TRBV12-4 TRBD2
SARMGGYEQY TRBJ2-7 TRBV20-1 -
ASSLTGNLNEQF TRBJ2-1 TRBV5-6 -
ATSDPNQPQH TRBJ1-5 TRBV15 -
ASSLYGPGTPYNEQF TRBJ2-1 TRBV5-6 -
ASSLEGAGGHEQY TRBJ2-7 TRBV5-1 TRBD1
ASSPNDRGNYGYT TRBJ1-2 TRBV12-3/TRBV12-4 TRBD1
ASSSGQGPQF TRBJ2-1 TRBV5-1 TRBD1
MGQTNTEAF TRBJ1-1 TRBV29-1 -
SVRWGQGDEKLF TRBJ1-4 TRBV29-1 TRBD1
SARKAGFTPNYGYT TRBJ1-2 TRBV20-1 -
SARTRPYNEQF TRBJ2-1 TRBV20-1 -
ASSLRGDHWDTQY TRBJ2-3 TRBV7-9 -
ASSSGSSGKNTGELF TRBJ2-2 TRBV5-1 TRBD2
ASSVAGGSETQY TRBJ2-5 TRBV5-1 TRBD2
ASSFHGSRSDTQY TRBJ2-3 TRBV12-3/TRBV12-4 -
AISGPTGSYNEQF TRBJ2-1 TRBV10-3 TRBD1
ASSLPGGQIITYEQY TRBJ2-7 TRBV28 TRBD2
ASSLPKNIQY TRBJ2-4 TRBV28 -
SAMDSNLKNIQY TRBJ2-4 TRBV20-1 -
ASSQEAASETQY TRBJ2-5 TRBV14 -
SALGGAAIQY TRBJ2-4 TRBV29-1 TRBD2